The 9 T cell receptor beta chains reported below all come from one sample, sequenced in a study of PD-1 blockade in classical Hodgkin lymphoma. Libraries were prepared by immunoSEQ multiplex PCR; TCRdb keeps only in-frame clonotypes and omits some of them. This table holds about 47,000 clones, over 70% found once. The time point was: cycle 4 day 1 (C4D1), after 5 to 7 weeks of nivolumab. Relapse after autologous stem cell transplantation occurred in every patient, and brentuximab vedotin exposure varied. The material was peripheral blood mononuclear cells (PBMCs), obtained before the fourth cycle of nivolumab. These receptors were collected from a human donor with classical Hodgkin lymphoma.

The rearrangement uses TRBV7-2 and TRBJ2-7; a possible D gene is TRBD2 (6 bases). Germline V gives CDR1 SGHTA, CDR2 FQGNSA. The CDR3 covers 14 residues. V was trimmed by 2 bases and J by 2 bases, leaving 10 bases between them. As DNA, the CDR3 is TGTGCCAGCAGCTTACGGGGGTCCGCCTACGAGCAGTACTTC. This sequence encodes CASSLRGSAYEQYF.

The V and J genes are TRBV2 and TRBJ2-6, with D possibly matching TRBD1 (5 bases). The CDR3 sequence is 16 residues long. Between the trimmed V and J ends, which lost 2 bases and 0 bases, there was a span of 8 bases. Germline V gives CDR1 SNHLY, CDR2 FYNNEI. CDR3 DNA sequence: TGTGCCAGCAGTGAATTCAGGGTCTCTGGGGCCAACGTCCTGACTTTC. Its translation: CASSEFRVSGANVLTF.

The J gene is TRBJ1-2, the V gene TRBV6-6, with D possibly TRBD1 on 5 matching bases. The CDR3 loop spans 14 amino acids. CDR1 MNHNY and CDR2 SVGAGI come from the germline V gene (reference sequence). Trimming left V 0 bases short and J 2 bases short, with 7 bases between. The chain's CDR3 is CASSYSAGNYGYTF. CDR3 sequence (DNA): TGTGCCAGCAGTTACTCGGCAGGGAACTATGGCTACACCTTC.

This rearrangement joins TRBV9 to TRBJ1-2; 8 positions match TRBD1. V was clipped by 0 bases and J by 6 bases; unmatched bases: 4. The germline gives CDR1 SGDLS, CDR2 YYNGEE. The CDR3 is made up of 14 amino acids. The CDR3 here is CASSVVAGGNGYTF. The CDR3 DNA sequence: TGTGCCAGCAGCGTAGTGGCAGGGGGCAATGGCTACACCTTC.

V usage is TRBV7-8 and J usage is TRBJ1-2; no reliable D call. Trimming removed 5 bases from V and 6 bases from J, with 22 bases in between. Per germline, CDR1 SGHVS and CDR2 FQNEAQ. This CDR3 spans 16 amino acids. DNA of the CDR3: TGTGCCAGCAGCCCGACCTTGGGGTGGGCTTACGATGGCTACACCTTC. It specifies CASSPTLGWAYDGYTF.

The gene calls are TRBV7-3 and TRBJ1-5; D is undetermined. CDR1 and CDR2 (germline): SGHTA, FQGTGA. V was trimmed by 4 bases and J by 6 bases, leaving 16 bases between them. This CDR3 is built from 15 residues. The CDR3 protein is CASSYGVMGSQPQHF. DNA for the CDR3: TGTGCCAGCAGCTACGGGGTGATGGGAAGTCAGCCCCAGCATTTT.

J is TRBJ1-1 and V is TRBV7-6, with D perhaps TRBD1 (6 bases). This CDR3 contains 16 residues. V was trimmed by 3 bases and J by 2 bases, leaving 16 bases between them. Germline CDR1 SGHVS, CDR2 FNYEAQ. CDR3 sequence reads: CASSFSWTDLNTEAFF. DNA of the CDR3: TGTGCCAGCAGCTTCAGCTGGACAGACCTCAACACTGAAGCTTTCTTT.

This clone was observed once. V gene TRBV7-9 combines with J gene TRBJ1-3; no clear D. Germline V CDR1 and CDR2: SEHNR, FQNEAQ (reference sequence). V was shortened by 6 bases and J by 7 bases, with 7 bases between the two germline ends. The CDR3 contains 11 residues. The CDR3 nucleotides are TGTGCCAGCAGTATGACTAACACCATATATTTT. This sequence encodes CASSMTNTIYF.

The rearrangement uses TRBV9 and TRBJ1-2, with TRBD1 matching 10 bases. The CDR3 extends over 15 amino acids. The ends lost 4 bases at V and 5 bases at J; junction bases unmatched: 8. Looked up from germline, CDR1 is SGDLS and CDR2 is YYNGEE. The CDR3 sequence: CASSLNRDRGYGYTF. In DNA, the CDR3 is TGTGCCAGCAGCCTAAACCGGGACAGGGGATATGGCTACACCTTC. Full variable domain (rest looked up from reference TRBV9 and TRBJ1-2): DSGVTQTPKHLITATGQRVTLRCSPRSGDLSVYWYQQSLDQGLQFLIQYYNGEERAKGNILERFSAQQFPDLHSELNLSSLELGDSALYFCASSLNRDRGYGYTFGSGTRLTVV.